This TCR beta chain is drawn from a study of T-cell reconstitution after alpha-beta-depleted transplantation in children. Germline CDR1 reads MDHEN; CDR2 reads SYDVKM. This CDR3 is 13 amino acids long. V was shortened by 6 bases and J by 5 bases, with 13 bases between the two germline ends. This sample's TCRbeta library carried unique molecular identifier barcodes. MiXCR, run by TCRdb on the PCR reads, gives a single entry per CDR3 protein. This table has 240,000 or so distinct CDR3 sequences, 6.5% to 9% appearing once. This clonotype was detected many times. The input for sequencing was PBMCs, mostly from graft donor cells, taken 180 days after TCRalphabeta/CD19-depleted stem cell transplant. This sequence was found in a male patient younger than 18 who had a stem cell transplant for acute lymphoblastic leukemia, so the T cells may come from the graft donor. The chain couples TRBV28 to TRBJ1-2; D remains unclear. The CDR3 loop reads CASRVPTEYGYTF. CDR3 nucleotides: TGTGCCAGCAGGGTCCCGACTGAATATGGCTACACCTTC.